Below, 24 T cell receptor beta chains from the same sample are listed, as sequenced in a study of blood T cells in healthy people across ages. The use of a sample-barcoded 5' primer and a J-beta primer mix characterized a second PCR of roughly 6 to 11 cycles. Using its own MiXCR run on the 5' RACE reads, TCRdb lists one record per CDR3 protein. The data show hundreds of thousands of distinct CDR3 sequences, more than 25% seen once. Sample: blood. These receptors all stem from an elderly woman in good health.

As for this clonotype: A single base separates this from a much larger clone, so it may be a read error. The chain carries TRBV12-3 or TRBV12-4 and TRBJ2-1, with a weak D call TRBD2 (5 bases). TRBJ2-7 explains the end of the DNA better; the J call may be wrong. This CDR3 is built from 14 residues. Here the CDR3 DNA reads TGTGCCAGTCTTCGGGGTATGGGGAACAATGAGCAGTACTTC. This translates into CASLRGMGNNEQYF.

The gene calls are TRBV7-2 and TRBJ2-7; TRBD1 aligns across 8 bases. Germline CDR1 SGHTA, CDR2 FQGNSA. CDR3 length equals 15 residues. The ends lost 3 bases at V and 4 bases at J; junction bases unmatched: 8. The DNA for the CDR3 is TGTGCCAGCAGCTTGCCCCCGACAGGGGTGTACGAGCAGTACTTC. This translates into CASSLPPTGVYEQYF.

This clonotype was recorded at least ten times. The rearrangement links TRBV5-1 to TRBJ2-1, with 8 bases aligning to TRBD1. After removal of 5 bases from V and 5 bases from J, the junction contained 12 bases not matched to a gene. CDR3 length equals 16 residues. In germline, CDR1 is SGHRS, CDR2 YFSETQ. CDR3 sequence (DNA): TGCGCCAGCAGGCTCGACCCGGGACAGGTAAACAATGAGCAGTTCTTC. Translating it yields CASRLDPGQVNNEQFF.

This clonotype occurred many times. This chain uses TRBV7-9 with TRBJ2-5; 8 bases are shared with TRBD2. V gave up 0 bases and J gave up 1 base; unmatched junction bases: 4. Germline V lookup: CDR1 SEHNR, CDR2 FQNEAQ (reference sequence). This CDR3 comprises 16 residues. The CDR3 protein is CASSLAERGRQETQYF. CDR3 nucleotides: TGTGCCAGCAGCTTAGCCGAGCGGGGGCGCCAAGAGACCCAGTACTTC.

This clonotype occurred many times. The chain combines TRBV11-2 with TRBJ2-5, with 7 bases matching TRBD1. This CDR3 spans 15 amino acids. From germline, CDR1 is SGHAT and CDR2 FQNNGV. The ends lost 1 base at V and 4 bases at J; junction bases unmatched: 6. DNA for the CDR3: TGTGCCAGCAGCTTAGGGACACGGACAGGAGAGACCCAGTACTTC. Protein product: CASSLGTRTGETQYF.

This clonotype came up many times. V gene TRBV3-1 combines with J gene TRBJ1-2, with D hard to call. The CDR3 is made up of 12 amino acids. Germline V gene sequence: CDR1 LGHDT, CDR2 YNNKEL (reference sequence). V was cut by 3 bases and J by 8 bases, with 10 bases left in between. CDR3 sequence (DNA): TGTGCCAGCAGCCATTACGGCCGCGGCTACACCTTC. Its protein product is CASSHYGRGYTF.

This clonotype showed up just a few times. A much larger clone differs by one base, so this may be a read error. V is TRBV10-3 and J is TRBJ2-3; no reliable D call. The CDR3 is made up of 13 amino acids. The germline V gene has CDR1 ENHRY and CDR2 SYGVKD. This chain's CDR3 is CAIRESRSYTQYF. In DNA, the CDR3 is TGTGCCATCAGGGAGTCACGAAGCTATACGCAGTATTTT.

The V gene is TRBV6-5, the J gene TRBJ2-5; TRBD2 matches 7 bases. Trimming removed 7 bases from V and 5 bases from J; junction bases left unmatched: 13. Germline CDR1 reads MNHEY; CDR2 reads SVGAGI. This CDR3 contains 15 residues. The CDR3 DNA follows: TGTGCCAGCACTCGACGGGAGGCAGAAGGGGAGACCCAGTACTTC. It yields the protein CASTRREAEGETQYF.

In its sample, this clonotype was seen many times. This chain joins TRBV7-9 and TRBJ2-3, with TRBD2 matching 10 bases. V shed 5 bases, J shed 2 bases, and the junction held 4 bases outside the gene matches. This CDR3 contains 15 residues. Per the germline V gene, CDR1 is SEHNR and CDR2 is FQNEAQ (reference sequence). CDR3 nucleotide sequence: TGTGCCAGCAGCGAGGGACTAGCGACCACAGATACGCAGTATTTT. This encodes CASSEGLATTDTQYF.

Comments on this clonotype: Since a much larger clone is just one base distant, this may be a read error. No conserved phenylalanine or tryptophan ends this CDR3, so it is likely a read error. CDR3 loop: CASSASGQHTGEQYL. The CDR3 DNA follows: TGTGCCAGCAGCGCCTCCGGGCAACATACCGGCGAGCAGTACCTC. J is TRBJ2-7 and V is TRBV9; D not certain. Germline values: CDR1 SGDLS, CDR2 YYNGEE. V lost 3 bases to trimming and J lost 6 bases, with 19 bases between them. This CDR3 contains 15 residues.

As to this clonotype: It may be a read error: a sequence one base away is much more abundant. V is TRBV7-9 and J is TRBJ2-1; either TRBD1 or TRBD2 may supply D (5 bases each). The CDR3 consists of 18 residues. Germline V gene sequence: CDR1 SEHNR, CDR2 FQNEAQ (reference sequence). V was pared by 5 bases and J by 1 base, with 21 bases between. The CDR3 bases are TGTGCCAGCAGCCTAGAAATAGCCGGGACGAAATCCTACAATGAGCAGTTCTTC. Translation gives CASSLEIAGTKSYNEQFF.

The genes are TRBV7-8 and TRBJ1-2; 7 bases match TRBD1. CDR3 length: 17 residues. Losses at the gene ends were 3 bases for V and 4 bases for J; bases not matched to a gene: 14. Germline CDR1 is SGHVS and CDR2 is FQNEAQ. The CDR3 DNA reads as TGTGCCAGCAGCTTGCCGGGGGACAGCCAAGGGAGCTATGGCTACACCTTC. Residues: CASSLPGDSQGSYGYTF. The full variable domain, its missing parts supplied by reference TRBV7-8 and TRBJ1-2, is GAGVSQSPRYKVAKRGQDVALRCDPISGHVSLFWYQQALGQGPEFLTYFQNEAQLDKSGLPSDRFFAERPEGSVSTLKIQRTQQEDSAVYLCASSLPGDSQGSYGYTFGSGTRLTVV.

This clonotype showed up just a few times. Here the CDR3 reads CATSDLNTEAFF. The CDR3 DNA reads as TGTGCCACCAGTGATCTGAACACTGAAGCTTTCTTT. This chain joins TRBV24-1 and TRBJ1-1; D not resolved. Germline loops: CDR1 KGHDR, CDR2 SFDVKD. This CDR3 has 12 amino acids. Trimming took 3 bases from V and 0 from J, leaving 1 base between them.

This clonotype came up a few times. The CDR3 nucleotides are TGCGCCAGCAGCCGGGAGGCGGGTATGAACACTGAAGCTTTCTTT. This translates into CASSREAGMNTEAFF. The chain recombines TRBV5-1 with TRBJ1-1; D is ambiguous. The germline gives CDR1 SGHRS, CDR2 YFSETQ. The CDR3 contains 15 residues. Trimming took 4 bases from V and 0 from J, leaving 13 bases between them.

The sample holds one count of this clonotype. With a much larger clone just one base away, this may be a read error. The V call is TRBV5-1, the J call TRBJ2-5, with D possibly TRBD1 on 6 matching bases. The J call is uncertain, as TRBJ2-7 better fits the DNA end. Germline CDR1 and CDR2: SGHRS and YFSETQ. This CDR3 spans 17 amino acids. The CDR3: CASSFWGNRAVADEQYF. CDR3 DNA sequence: TGCGCCAGCAGCTTCTGGGGTAACAGGGCCGTGGCGGACGAGCAGTACTTC.

The sample holds a few counts of this clonotype. Being one base from a much bigger clone, this may be a read error. CDR3 region: CASSQDAPSYNERFF. CDR3 sequence (DNA): TGCGCCAGCAGCCAAGATGCACCATCCTACAATGAGCGGTTCTTC. The chain has TRBV4-3 and TRBJ2-1; no clear D gene. The CDR3 sequence is 15 residues long. The germline V gene has CDR1 LGHNA and CDR2 YSLEER.

This clonotype came up many times. V usage is TRBV5-1 and J usage is TRBJ2-7; D is uncertain. Trimming stripped 0 bases from V and 0 bases from J, with 10 bases between. Germline lookup yields CDR1 SGHRS and CDR2 YFSETQ. The CDR3 runs 15 residues. The CDR3 region has the DNA TGCGCCAGCAGCTTGGGGCAGGTGAGCTCCTACGAGCAGTACTTC. Its protein is CASSLGQVSSYEQYF.

With regard to this clonotype: The germline gene is not matched at one end of the junction; a read error may be the cause. J is TRBJ2-1 and V is TRBV4-1, with 9 bases fitting TRBD2. The CDR3 runs 16 residues. Germline V lookup: CDR1 MGHRA, CDR2 YSYEKL. CDR3 nucleotides: TGCGCCATCAGCCCGCGGGGACTAGCTTTCTACAATGAGCAGTTCTTC. Residues: CAISPRGLAFYNEQFF.

This clonotype was detected many times. The chain's CDR3 is CASSPQTLTYEQYF. The CDR3 DNA reads TGTGCCAGCAGCCCCCAGACACTTACCTACGAGCAGTACTTC. The chain combines TRBV7-2 with TRBJ2-7; D gene ambiguous. CDR1 and CDR2 (germline): SGHTA, FQGNSA. This CDR3 comprises 14 residues. Trimming took 5 bases from V and 2 from J, leaving 13 bases between them.

The rearrangement links TRBV25-1 to TRBJ2-7; D possibly corresponds to TRBD2 (6 bases). The V and J ends lost 6 bases and 6 bases respectively, with 12 bases between them. Per the germline V gene, CDR1 is MGHDK and CDR2 is SYGVNS. The CDR3 runs to 12 residues. The CDR3 DNA sequence: TGTGCCAGCAGCCGGGGGTGCGTCGAGCAGTACTTC. It specifies CASSRGCVEQYF.

This clonotype was observed many times. V usage is TRBV20-1 and J usage is TRBJ1-2; 11 bases map to TRBD1. CDR3 length: 16 residues. CDR1 and CDR2 (germline): DFQATT, SNEGSKA (reference sequence). V trimming: 2 bases; J trimming: 4 bases; junction bases outside the gene matches: 9. CDR3 DNA sequence: TGCAGTGCTAGATCCATGGGACAGGGGGAGAGCTATGGCTACACCTTC. Its translation is CSARSMGQGESYGYTF.

The chain links TRBV6-1 to TRBJ2-1; TRBD2 matches 14 bases. The last part of the DNA fits TRBJ2-7 better; the J call may be wrong. This CDR3 region has 15 residues. CDR1 and CDR2 (germline): MNHNS, SASEGT. In DNA form, the CDR3 reads TGTGCCAGTGGGACTAGCGGGGGAATCTACAATGAGCAGTACTTC. The encoded protein is CASGTSGGIYNEQYF.

The chain has TRBV7-2 and TRBJ2-6, with D perhaps matching TRBD2 (6 bases). Trimming pared 5 bases from V and 0 bases from J, leaving 17 bases between. The CDR3 has 18 amino acids. Germline CDR1 reads SGHTA; CDR2 reads FQGNSA. CDR3 in DNA: TGTGCCAGCAGCCCACTAGCCCGACCCTACTCTGGGGCCAACGTCCTGACTTTC. Its protein product is CASSPLARPYSGANVLTF.

This clonotype has ten or more counts. The chain couples TRBV20-1 to TRBJ2-1; a weak D match, TRBD2 (5 bases). Trimming left V 4 bases short and J 6 bases short, with 13 bases between. This CDR3 is built from 13 residues. From germline, CDR1 is DFQATT and CDR2 SNEGSKA (reference sequence). As DNA, the CDR3 is TGCAGTGCTAAGACGAGGGCGGGCAATGAGCAGTTCTTC. The encoded protein is CSAKTRAGNEQFF.